The clone carrying this T cell receptor (beta chain) has only a few counts. This entry is derived from a study of T cells in Graves' hyperthyroidism and ophthalmopathy. The CDR3 regions of TCR beta were amplified from RNA transcripts. The HTBI primer set was used in a first-round RT-PCR of the TCR CDR3. TCRdb passed the multiplex PCR reads through MiXCR, listing each CDR3 protein once. Of about 400,000 distinct CDR3 sequences listed, over 12% are singletons. Patients with ophthalmopathy all had a Clinical Activity Score of at least 3, a NOSPECS grade of at least 4 and duration under 3 months. PBMCs were obtained from 10 ml fresh peripheral blood. With 0 bases clipped from V and 7 bases from J, the junction kept 16 bases outside the gene matches. There are 18 residues in the CDR3. The V gene's germline CDR1 is DFQATT and CDR2 SNEGSKA (reference sequence).

The source of this sequence is a man in his fifties with Graves' ophthalmopathy. Sequencing input: blood. The chain carries TRBV20-1 and TRBJ2-2; the match to TRBD2 covers 8 bases. CDR3 in amino acids: CSARDEGGISGRFGELFF. CDR3 DNA: TGCAGTGCTAGAGATGAGGGGGGGATAAGCGGGAGATTCGGGGAGCTGTTTTTT.